Presented here are 14 T cell receptor beta chains from one specimen sequenced in a study of blood T cells in healthy people across ages. Next came a second PCR, run for about 7 to 12 cycles, which used a sample-barcoded 5' primer along with a J-beta primer mix. MiXCR was run by TCRdb on the 5' RACE reads, yielding one entry per CDR3 protein. The data show around 580,000 distinct CDR3 sequences, about 45% seen once. Sample: blood. The receptor source for this set is an older man in good health.

The table lists this clonotype with a count of one. The chain couples TRBV10-3 to TRBJ1-5; perhaps TRBD1 as D (5 bases). CDR1 and CDR2 from the germline V gene are ENHRY and SYGVKD. V dropped 2 bases and J dropped 1 base, with 9 bases sitting between them. The CDR3 covers 15 residues. This CDR3 is CAISEIGGSNQPQHF. Here the CDR3 DNA reads TGTGCCATCAGTGAGATTGGGGGGAGCAATCAGCCCCAGCATTTT.

In its sample, this clonotype was seen a few times. The V call is TRBV20-1, the J call TRBJ1-4; perhaps TRBD1 as D (5 bases). Germline V gene lookup returns CDR1 DFQATT and CDR2 SNEGSKA (reference sequence). V shed 3 bases and J shed 4 bases, with 9 bases lying between them. The CDR3 spans 13 residues. CDR3 protein: CSARGPGNEKLFF. The CDR3 DNA follows: TGCAGTGCTAGGGGGCCCGGTAATGAAAAACTGTTTTTT.

To note about this clonotype: A read error is possible here, since a much larger clone lies one base away. The genes are TRBV7-9 and TRBJ1-2; no firm D call. Germline V gives CDR1 SEHNR, CDR2 FQNEAQ (reference sequence). The CDR3 covers 14 residues. CDR3 sequence: CGSSPPNVNYGYTF. The DNA of the CDR3 is TGTGGCAGCAGCCCCCCGAATGTAAACTATGGCTACACCTTC. The full variable domain, rest sourced from reference TRBV7-9 and TRBJ1-2, is DTGVSQNPRHKITKRGQNVTFRCDPISEHNRLYWYRQTLGQGPEFLTYFQNEAQLEKSRLLSDRFSAERPKGSFSTLEIQRTEQGDSAMYLCGSSPPNVNYGYTFGSGTRLTVV.

V is TRBV7-9 and J is TRBJ1-2, with D unclear. CDR1 and CDR2 (germline): SEHNR, FQNEAQ (reference sequence). Deletions cut 5 bases from V and 0 bases from J, with 16 bases between. This CDR3 contains 16 residues. The CDR3 DNA reads TGTGCCAGCAGCCCTCCGGCCGGAGGGACTAACTATGGCTACACCTTC. Residues: CASSPPAGGTNYGYTF.

This chain uses TRBV9 with TRBJ2-3, with 7 bases fitting TRBD1. With 0 bases clipped from V and 4 bases from J, the junction kept 8 bases outside the gene matches. CDR1 and CDR2 (germline): SGDLS, YYNGEE. This CDR3 has 16 amino acids. CDR3 protein: CASSVGGGTAPDTQYF. The CDR3 DNA sequence: TGTGCCAGCAGCGTAGGAGGTGGGACAGCCCCAGATACGCAGTATTTT.

The chain is built from TRBV15 and TRBJ2-5, with D hard to call. CDR3 length: 13 residues. Germline values: CDR1 LNHNV, CDR2 YYDKDF (reference sequence). V dropped 0 bases and J dropped 2 bases, with 4 bases sitting between them. CDR3: CATSRDRQETQYF. The CDR3 nucleotides are TGTGCCACCAGCAGAGATCGGCAAGAGACCCAGTACTTC.

This clonotype was detected many times. The chain employs TRBV7-2 and TRBJ2-5; D remains ambiguous. The ends were cut back, 2 bases at V and 4 bases at J, with 5 bases in the middle. The CDR3 totals 12 residues. The germline gives CDR1 SGHTA, CDR2 FQGNSA. CDR3 in DNA: TGTGCCAGCAGCTTATCCTTAGAGACCCAGTACTTC. It yields the protein CASSLSLETQYF.

This clonotype was seen only a few times. The chain has TRBV7-2 and TRBJ2-5, with D uncertain. Trimming removed 4 bases from V and 7 bases from J, with 13 bases in between. Germline-derived CDR1 and CDR2 are SGHTA and FQGNSA. This CDR3 spans 13 amino acids. The CDR3 region has the DNA TGTGCCAGCAGCTCCCTTTCGACGGTGACCCAGTACTTC. It yields the protein CASSSLSTVTQYF.

As to this clonotype: A much larger clone lies one base from this, so it may be a read error. The chain has TRBV7-9 and TRBJ1-2; no definite D call. Germline lookup yields CDR1 SEHNR and CDR2 FQNEAQ (reference sequence). This CDR3 is 14 amino acids long. V gave up 2 bases and J gave up 7 bases, with 14 bases separating them. The CDR3 loop is CASSLLGKDCGYTF. The CDR3 DNA follows: TGTGCCAGCAGCTTACTAGGGAAGGACTGTGGCTACACCTTC.

This sequence joins TRBV7-9 and TRBJ1-4; 9 bases are a match to TRBD1. CDR1 is SEHNR and CDR2 is FQNEAQ in the germline V gene (reference sequence). V lost 4 bases and J lost 3; bases outside the gene matches: 6. The CDR3 extends over 16 amino acids. CDR3 DNA: TGTGCCAGCAGCTCCGACAGGGGGTGGGCTAATGAAAAACTGTTTTTT. Protein product: CASSSDRGWANEKLFF.

The CDR3 bases are TGTGCCAGCAGGCTGGTGACCAGCTCTGGGGCCAACGTCCTGACTTTC. Amino acids: CASRLVTSSGANVLTF. The chain uses TRBV28 and TRBJ2-6, with no clear D. Per the germline V gene, CDR1 is MDHEN and CDR2 is SYDVKM. The CDR3 extends over 16 amino acids. V was pared by 6 bases and J by 0 bases, with 12 bases between. Combining the CDR3 with reference TRBV28 and TRBJ2-6 gives the whole variable domain DVKVTQSSRYLVKRTGEKVFLECVQDMDHENMFWYRQDPGLGLRLIYFSYDVKMKEKGDIPEGYSVSREKKERFSLILESASTNQTSMYLCASRLVTSSGANVLTFGAGSRLTVL.

A single count supports this clonotype. One end of the junction does not line up with germline, which may come from a read error. CDR3 nucleotides: TGTGCCGGCAGTTACACCTACAGGGGGCCTACCTGCGAGCAGTACTTC. Amino acids: CAGSYTYRGPTCEQYF. J is TRBJ2-7 and V is TRBV6-5; 9 positions agree with TRBD1. CDR3 length equals 16 residues. Germline CDR1 is MNHEY and CDR2 is SVGAGI.

The V and J genes are TRBV5-4 and TRBJ2-7; 13 bases are a match to TRBD2. This CDR3 is 16 amino acids long. V trimming: 2 bases; J trimming: 1 base; junction bases outside the gene matches: 3. Germline V gene data show CDR1 as SGHNT and CDR2 as YYREEE (reference sequence). CDR3 protein: CASSFRTSGSSYEQYF. In nucleotides, the CDR3 is TGTGCCAGCAGCTTTAGGACTAGCGGGAGTTCCTACGAGCAGTACTTC.

The chain's CDR3 is CAISEYSGFYEQYF. CDR3 nucleotide sequence: TGTGCCATCAGTGAGTATTCAGGGTTCTACGAGCAGTACTTC. The rearrangement links TRBV10-3 to TRBJ2-5, with a possible D match to TRBD1 (5 bases). The tail of the sequence fits TRBJ2-7 better, so the J call may be wrong. This CDR3 region has 14 residues. Germline V gene lookup returns CDR1 ENHRY and CDR2 SYGVKD.